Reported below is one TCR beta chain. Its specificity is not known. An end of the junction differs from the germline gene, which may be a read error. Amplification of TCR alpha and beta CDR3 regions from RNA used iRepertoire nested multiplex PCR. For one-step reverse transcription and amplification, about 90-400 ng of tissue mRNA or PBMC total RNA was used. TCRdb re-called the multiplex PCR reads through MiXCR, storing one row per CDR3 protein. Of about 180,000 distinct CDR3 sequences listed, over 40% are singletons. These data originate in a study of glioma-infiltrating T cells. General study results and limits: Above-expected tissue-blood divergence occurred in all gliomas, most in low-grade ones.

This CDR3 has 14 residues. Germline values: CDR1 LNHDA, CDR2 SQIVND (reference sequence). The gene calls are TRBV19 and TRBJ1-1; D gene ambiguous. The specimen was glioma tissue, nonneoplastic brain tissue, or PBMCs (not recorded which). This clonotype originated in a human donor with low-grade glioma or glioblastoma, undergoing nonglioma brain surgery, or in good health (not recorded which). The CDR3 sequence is CASCPGQVKTEAFF. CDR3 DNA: TGTGCCAGTTGCCCGGGCCAGGTGAAAACTGAAGCTTTCTTT.